A selection of T cell receptor beta chains follows, all from one sample in a study of blood T cells in healthy people across ages. Each CDR3 protein gets one entry after TCRdb re-called the 5' RACE reads with MiXCR. Altogether about 680,000 distinct CDR3 sequences are present, around 48% being singletons, with the ten largest covering around a third. Sequenced: blood. Receptor source: an older woman in good health. The CDR3 runs from the conserved cysteine through the conserved F or W. The D gene is left open where the match is weak. Only some rows state a clone size, as once, few, many or a class for expanded clones.

v_call	d_call	clone_size	j_call	cdr3_aa	cdr3_nt
TRBV7-3	-	-	TRBJ1-1	CASSLNRASTEAFF	TGTGCCAGCAGCTTAAACAGGGCAAGCACTGAAGCTTTCTTT
TRBV28	TRBD2	-	TRBJ2-3	CASSYQRGRADTQYF	TGTGCCAGCAGTTACCAGCGGGGGAGGGCAGATACGCAGTATTTT
TRBV7-2	-	once	TRBJ1-1	CASSFSHSNTEAFF	TGTGCCAGCAGCTTTAGTCACTCGAACACTGAAGCTTTCTTT
TRBV11-1	TRBD1	many	TRBJ2-3	CASSPGTDSTDTQYF	TGTGCCAGCAGCCCCGGGACAGACAGCACAGATACGCAGTATTTT
TRBV7-6	TRBD2	-	TRBJ2-1	CASTTGGDGNEQFF	TGTGCCAGCACCACGGGGGGGGATGGGAATGAGCAGTTCTTC
TRBV6-4	-	-	TRBJ2-5	CASRETQYF	TGTGCCAGCAGGGAGACCCAGTACTTC
TRBV2	-	-	TRBJ2-7	CASRLGLNNEQYF	TGTGCCAGCAGACTGGGACTGAACAATGAGCAGTACTTC
TRBV7-9	TRBD2	few	TRBJ2-1	CASSLQVGGINEQFF	TGTGCCAGCAGCTTACAGGTGGGGGGGATCAATGAGCAGTTCTTC
TRBV10-3	TRBD2	few	TRBJ2-1	CAISLAGEGYNEQFF	TGTGCCATCAGTTTAGCGGGGGAAGGCTACAATGAGCAGTTCTTC
TRBV7-8	-	-	TRBJ1-1	CASSPQGNTEVFF	TGTGCCAGCAGCCCACAGGGTAACACTGAAGTTTTCTTT
TRBV10-3	TRBD2	few	TRBJ2-3	CAISELAASGGRTDTQYF	TGTGCCATCAGTGAATTAGCGGCCTCGGGAGGGCGCACAGATACGCAGTATTTT
TRBV5-1	TRBD1	-	TRBJ2-7	CASSLGRGGDEQYF	TGCGCCAGCAGCTTGGGTCGAGGGGGCGACGAGCAGTACTTC
TRBV2	-	few	TRBJ2-7	CASSELYEQYF	TGTGCCAGCAGCGAATTATACGAGCAGTACTTC
TRBV29-1	TRBD2	once	TRBJ2-1	CSVSGTSGSQGNEQFF	TGCAGCGTTTCCGGGACTAGCGGGAGTCAGGGTAATGAGCAGTTCTTC
TRBV7-3	TRBD1	-	TRBJ2-1	CASSRGTGDYNEQFF	TGTGCCAGCAGCCGCGGGACAGGAGACTACAATGAGCAGTTCTTC
TRBV20-1	TRBD2	few	TRBJ2-1	CSARDRGGASLNEQFF	TGCAGTGCTAGAGATCGGGGGGGCGCAAGCTTGAATGAGCAGTTCTTC
TRBV7-2	TRBD1	few	TRBJ2-7	CASSLGTGETYEQYF	TGTGCCAGCAGCTTAGGAACAGGGGAAACCTACGAGCAGTACTTC
TRBV11-1	-	-	TRBJ2-5	CASSLASVQETQYF	TGTGCCAGCAGCTTAGCGTCTGTTCAAGAGACCCAGTACTTC
TRBV28	TRBD2	-	TRBJ2-7	CASSLWWREGPYEQYF	TGTGCCAGCAGTTTATGGTGGCGGGAGGGCCCCTACGAGCAGTACTTC
TRBV4-1	TRBD2	-	TRBJ2-1	CASQARGAGGRGEQFF	TGCGCCAGCCAGGCACGGGGGGCGGGAGGGCGCGGTGAGCAGTTCTTC
TRBV2	-	-	TRBJ1-1	CASSTGITEAFF	TGTGCCAGCAGTACAGGGATCACTGAAGCTTTCTTT